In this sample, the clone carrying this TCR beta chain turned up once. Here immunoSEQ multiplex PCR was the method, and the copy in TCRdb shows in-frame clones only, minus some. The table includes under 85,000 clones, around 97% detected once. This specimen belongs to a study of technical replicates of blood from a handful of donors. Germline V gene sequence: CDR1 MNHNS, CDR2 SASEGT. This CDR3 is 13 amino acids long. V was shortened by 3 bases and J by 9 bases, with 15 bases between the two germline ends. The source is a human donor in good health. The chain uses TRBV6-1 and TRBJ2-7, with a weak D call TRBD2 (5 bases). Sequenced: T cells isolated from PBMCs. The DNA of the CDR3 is TGTGCCAGCAGTGACCTACCTCGGACTTGGCAGTACTTC. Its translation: CASSDLPRTWQYF.